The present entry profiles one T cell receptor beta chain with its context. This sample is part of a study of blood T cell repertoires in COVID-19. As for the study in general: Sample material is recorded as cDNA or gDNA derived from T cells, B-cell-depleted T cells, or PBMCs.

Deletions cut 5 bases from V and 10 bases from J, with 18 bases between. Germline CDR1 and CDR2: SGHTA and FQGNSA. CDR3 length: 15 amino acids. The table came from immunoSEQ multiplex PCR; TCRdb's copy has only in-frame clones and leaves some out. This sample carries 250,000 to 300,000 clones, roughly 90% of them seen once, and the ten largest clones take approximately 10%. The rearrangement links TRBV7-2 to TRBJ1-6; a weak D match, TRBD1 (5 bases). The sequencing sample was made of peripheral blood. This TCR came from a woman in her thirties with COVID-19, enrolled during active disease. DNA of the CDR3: TGTGCCAGCAGCCCGCAGACAGCCGGGCGGTCACCCCTCCACTTT. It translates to CASSPQTAGRSPLHF.